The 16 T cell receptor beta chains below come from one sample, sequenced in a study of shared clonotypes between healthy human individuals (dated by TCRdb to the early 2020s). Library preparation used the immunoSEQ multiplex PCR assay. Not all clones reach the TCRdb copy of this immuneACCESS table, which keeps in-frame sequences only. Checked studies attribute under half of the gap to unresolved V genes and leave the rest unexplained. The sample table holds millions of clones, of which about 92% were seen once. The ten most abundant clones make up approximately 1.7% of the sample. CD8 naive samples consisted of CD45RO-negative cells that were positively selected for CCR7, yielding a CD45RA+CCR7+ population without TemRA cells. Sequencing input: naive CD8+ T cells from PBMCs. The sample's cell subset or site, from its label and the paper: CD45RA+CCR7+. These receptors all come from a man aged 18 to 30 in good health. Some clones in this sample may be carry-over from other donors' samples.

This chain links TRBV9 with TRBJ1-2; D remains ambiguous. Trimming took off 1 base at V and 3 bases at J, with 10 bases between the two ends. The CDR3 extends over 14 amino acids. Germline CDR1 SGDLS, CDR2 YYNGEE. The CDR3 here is CASSVNGADYGYTF. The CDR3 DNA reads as TGTGCCAGCAGCGTAAACGGCGCCGACTATGGCTACACCTTC.

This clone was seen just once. The CDR3 spells CSVTELTQYF. CDR3 nucleotides: TGCAGTGTGACGGAATTGACGCAGTATTTT. V usage is TRBV20-1 and J usage is TRBJ2-3, with D hard to call. The germline V gene encodes CDR1 DFQATT and CDR2 SNEGSKA (reference sequence). V was clipped by 7 bases and J by 9 bases, with 11 bases between them. There are 10 residues in the CDR3.

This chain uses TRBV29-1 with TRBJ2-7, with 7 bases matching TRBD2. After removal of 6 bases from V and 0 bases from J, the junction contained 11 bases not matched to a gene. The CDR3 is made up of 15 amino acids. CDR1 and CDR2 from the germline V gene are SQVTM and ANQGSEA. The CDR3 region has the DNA TGCAGCGTAGGTCGGGGGGACCCCTCCTCCTACGAGCAGTACTTC. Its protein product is CSVGRGDPSSYEQYF.

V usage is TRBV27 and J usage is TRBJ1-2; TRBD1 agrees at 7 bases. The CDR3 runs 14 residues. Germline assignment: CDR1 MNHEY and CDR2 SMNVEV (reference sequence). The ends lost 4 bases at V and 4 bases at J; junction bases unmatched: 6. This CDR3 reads CASSSRGQSYGYTF. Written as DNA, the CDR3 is TGTGCCAGCAGTTCCAGGGGACAGAGCTATGGCTACACCTTC.

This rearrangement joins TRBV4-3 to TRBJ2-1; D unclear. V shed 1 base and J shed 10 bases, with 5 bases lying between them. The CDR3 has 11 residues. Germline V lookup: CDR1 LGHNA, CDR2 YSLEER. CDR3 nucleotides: TGCGCCAGCAGCCAAGGCCGCGAGCAGTTCTTC. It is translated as CASSQGREQFF.

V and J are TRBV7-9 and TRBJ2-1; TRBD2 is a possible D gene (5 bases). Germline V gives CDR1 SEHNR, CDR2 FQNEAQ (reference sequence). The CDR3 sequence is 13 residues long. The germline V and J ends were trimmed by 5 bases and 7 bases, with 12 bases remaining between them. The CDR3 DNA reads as TGTGCCAGCAGCCCCAGCCCGGGGAATGAGCAGTTCTTC. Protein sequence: CASSPSPGNEQFF. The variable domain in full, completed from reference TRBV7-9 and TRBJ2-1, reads DTGVSQNPRHKITKRGQNVTFRCDPISEHNRLYWYRQTLGQGPEFLTYFQNEAQLEKSRLLSDRFSAERPKGSFSTLEIQRTEQGDSAMYLCASSPSPGNEQFFGPGTRLTVL.

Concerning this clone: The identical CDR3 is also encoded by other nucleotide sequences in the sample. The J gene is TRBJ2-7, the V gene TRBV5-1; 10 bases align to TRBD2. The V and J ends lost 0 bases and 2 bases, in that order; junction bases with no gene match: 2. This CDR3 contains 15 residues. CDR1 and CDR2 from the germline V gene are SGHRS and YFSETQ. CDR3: CASSLALAGAYEQYF. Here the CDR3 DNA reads TGCGCCAGCAGCTTGGCCCTAGCGGGAGCCTACGAGCAGTACTTC.

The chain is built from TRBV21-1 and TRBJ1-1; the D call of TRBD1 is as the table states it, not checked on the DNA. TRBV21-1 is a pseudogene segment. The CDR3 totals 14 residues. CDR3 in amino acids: CASSKGRGNTEAFF. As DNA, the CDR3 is TGTGCCAGCAGCAAAGGAAGGGGGAACACTGAAGCTTTCTTT.

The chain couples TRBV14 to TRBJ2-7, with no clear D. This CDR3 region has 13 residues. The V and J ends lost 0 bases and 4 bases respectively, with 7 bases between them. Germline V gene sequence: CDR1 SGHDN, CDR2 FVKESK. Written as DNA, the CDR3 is TGTGCCAGCAGCCAAGATTTGCGATACGAGCAGTACTTC. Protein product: CASSQDLRYEQYF.

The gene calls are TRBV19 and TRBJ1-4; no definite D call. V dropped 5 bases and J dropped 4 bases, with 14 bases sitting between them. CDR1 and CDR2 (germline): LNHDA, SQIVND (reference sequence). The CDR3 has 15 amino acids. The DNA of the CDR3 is TGTGCCAGTAGTCCGCCTTCGAGGATTAATGAAAAACTGTTTTTT. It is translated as CASSPPSRINEKLFF.

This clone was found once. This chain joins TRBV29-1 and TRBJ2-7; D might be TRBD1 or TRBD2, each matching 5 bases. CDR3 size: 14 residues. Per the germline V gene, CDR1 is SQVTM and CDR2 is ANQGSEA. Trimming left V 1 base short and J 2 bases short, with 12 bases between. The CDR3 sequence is CSVEVRDATYEQYF. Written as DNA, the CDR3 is TGCAGCGTTGAAGTCCGGGACGCCACCTACGAGCAGTACTTC.

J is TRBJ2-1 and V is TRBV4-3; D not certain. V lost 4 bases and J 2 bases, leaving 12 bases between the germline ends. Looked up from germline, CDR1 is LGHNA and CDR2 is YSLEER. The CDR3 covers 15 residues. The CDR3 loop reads CASSLERQAYNEQFF. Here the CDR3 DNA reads TGCGCCAGCAGCCTCGAGAGGCAGGCCTACAATGAGCAGTTCTTC.

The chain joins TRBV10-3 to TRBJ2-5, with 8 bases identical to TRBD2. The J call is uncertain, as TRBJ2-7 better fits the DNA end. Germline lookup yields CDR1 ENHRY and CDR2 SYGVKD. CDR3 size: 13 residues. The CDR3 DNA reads TGTGCCATGTCTACGGGACTAGCCTACGAGCAGTACTTC. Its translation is CAMSTGLAYEQYF.

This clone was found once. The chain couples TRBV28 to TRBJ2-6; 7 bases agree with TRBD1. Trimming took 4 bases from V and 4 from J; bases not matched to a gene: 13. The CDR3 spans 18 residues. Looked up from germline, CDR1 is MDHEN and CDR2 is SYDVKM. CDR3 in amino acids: CASSSAGGAHNGANVLTF. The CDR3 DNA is TGTGCCAGCAGTTCAGCAGGGGGAGCCCACAACGGGGCCAACGTCCTGACTTTC.

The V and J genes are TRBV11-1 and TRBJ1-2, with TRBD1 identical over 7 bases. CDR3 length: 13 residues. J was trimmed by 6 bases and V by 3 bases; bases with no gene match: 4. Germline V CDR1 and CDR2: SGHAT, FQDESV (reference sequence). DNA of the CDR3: TGTGCCAGCAGCTTGTACAGGGGAGATGGCTACACCTTC. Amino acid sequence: CASSLYRGDGYTF.

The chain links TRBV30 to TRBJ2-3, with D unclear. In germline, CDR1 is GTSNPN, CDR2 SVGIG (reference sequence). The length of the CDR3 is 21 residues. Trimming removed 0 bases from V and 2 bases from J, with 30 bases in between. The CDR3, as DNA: TGTGCCTGGAGTGTTCTTGGGTTAGAGCAAACCGCGACCCCTAACACAGATACGCAGTATTTT. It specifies CAWSVLGLEQTATPNTDTQYF.